This passage covers 27 T cell receptor beta chains from one sample sequenced in a study of Ad26.COV2.S vaccination and SARS-CoV-2 variants. This sample's treatment: 15 to 20 received Ad26.COV2.S at low or high dose, single or two shots; about 5 received placebo; per-sample allocation not given. The samples date from day 63 after the first vaccine or placebo injection. Repertoires were generated with immunoSEQ multiplex PCR, while TCRdb's copy carries only in-frame clones and drops some. Here the sample spans about 350,000 clones, roughly 90% being singletons. Sequencing was performed on peripheral blood, taken in a trial of Ad26.COV2.S vaccine versus placebo. The receptors here all came from a person aged 18 to 59 who received the Ad26.COV2.S COVID-19 vaccine or a placebo.

The chain carries TRBV15 and TRBJ2-3, with D unclear. V was cut by 1 base and J by 6 bases, with 5 bases left in between. The CDR3 runs to 12 residues. Germline CDR1 is LNHNV and CDR2 is YYDKDF (reference sequence). The chain's CDR3 is CATSRVRDTQYF. In nucleotides, the CDR3 is TGTGCCACCAGCAGAGTGAGGGATACGCAGTATTTT. The full variable domain, its missing parts supplied by reference TRBV15 and TRBJ2-3, is DAMVIQNPRYQVTQFGKPVTLSCSQTLNHNVMYWYQQKSSQAPKLLFHYYDKDFNNEADTPDNFQSRRPNTSFCFLDIRSPGLGDTAMYLCATSRVRDTQYFGPGTRLTVL.

The V call is TRBV7-9, the J call TRBJ1-1; no clear D. There are 16 residues in the CDR3. The V end was cut by 7 bases, the J end by 9 bases, with 27 bases between. Germline V gene data show CDR1 as SEHNR and CDR2 as FQNEAQ (reference sequence). For the CDR3, the DNA is TGTGCCAGCACCACGAACAGTGACTGGCCCGTCAAGCAAGCTTTCTTT. Protein sequence: CASTTNSDWPVKQAFF.

This clone was seen once. Sequence at one end of the junction differs from germline and may be a read error. The chain links TRBV7-9 to TRBJ1-2; 7 positions agree with TRBD1. The CDR3 covers 12 residues. The germline V gene has CDR1 SEHNR and CDR2 FQNEAQ (reference sequence). The CDR3 loop is CASSLGGPLDTF. The DNA of the CDR3 is TGTGCCAGCAGTTTAGGGGGCCCTCTGGACACCTTC.

V usage is TRBV27 and J usage is TRBJ2-1; 7 positions match TRBD1. The CDR3 is 15 amino acids. The V segment lost 7 bases and the J segment 6 bases; nucleotides outside the gene matches: 12. Germline CDR1 and CDR2: MNHEY and SMNVEV (reference sequence). CDR3 region: CASTLTGTEINEQFF. The CDR3 coding sequence is TGTGCCAGCACTCTTACCGGGACAGAAATCAATGAGCAGTTCTTC.

The CDR3 DNA reads TGTGCCAGCAGCTTAGCGGCAGGGACTGGCGAGCAGTACTTC. It encodes CASSLAAGTGEQYF. This chain connects TRBV7-2 to TRBJ2-7; D perhaps matches TRBD2 (6 bases). This CDR3 spans 14 amino acids. The germline V gene has CDR1 SGHTA and CDR2 FQGNSA. V was cut by 0 bases and J by 6 bases, with 12 bases left in between. Complete variable domain (other parts from reference TRBV7-2 and TRBJ2-7): GAGVSQSPSNKVTEKGKDVELRCDPISGHTALYWYRQSLGQGLEFLIYFQGNSAPDKSGLPSDRFSAERTGGSVSTLTIQRTQQEDSAVYLCASSLAAGTGEQYFGPGTRLTVT.

The chain employs TRBV30 and TRBJ2-7; 10 bases map to TRBD1. The V gene's germline CDR1 is GTSNPN and CDR2 SVGIG (reference sequence). This CDR3 contains 18 residues. The ends lost 4 bases at V and 0 bases at J; junction bases unmatched: 15. This chain's CDR3 is CAWNEKPGQGLSSYEQYF. Written as DNA, the CDR3 is TGTGCCTGGAATGAAAAACCGGGACAGGGGCTTAGCTCCTACGAGCAGTACTTC.

This clone has just one count. The V and J genes are TRBV7-9 and TRBJ1-5; D gene ambiguous. V lost 3 bases and J 4 bases, leaving 7 bases between the germline ends. This CDR3 spans 13 amino acids. In germline, CDR1 is SEHNR, CDR2 FQNEAQ (reference sequence). In DNA, the CDR3 is TGTGCCAGCAGCTTCTCGGGGAATCAGCCCCAGCATTTT. It codes for CASSFSGNQPQHF.

CDR3 in amino acids: CASRALLGELFF. The CDR3 DNA reads as TGTGCCAGCAGAGCCCTCTTGGGGGAGCTGTTTTTT. The V call is TRBV28, the J call TRBJ2-2; D gene unclear. Germline CDR1 and CDR2: MDHEN and SYDVKM. V dropped 6 bases and J dropped 8 bases, with 10 bases sitting between them. The CDR3 is made up of 12 amino acids.

The chain carries TRBV7-2 and TRBJ1-2; D gene uncertain. Per the germline V gene, CDR1 is SGHTA and CDR2 is FQGNSA. Between the trimmed V and J ends, which lost 4 bases and 4 bases, there was a span of 19 bases. This CDR3 has 16 residues. The CDR3 loop is CASSSHPNDFSYGYTF. Written as DNA, the CDR3 is TGTGCCAGCAGCTCCCACCCCAACGATTTCAGCTATGGCTACACCTTC. The whole variable domain, filled in from reference TRBV7-2 and TRBJ1-2, reads GAGVSQSPSNKVTEKGKDVELRCDPISGHTALYWYRQSLGQGLEFLIYFQGNSAPDKSGLPSDRFSAERTGGSVSTLTIQRTQQEDSAVYLCASSSHPNDFSYGYTFGSGTRLTVV.

V gene TRBV28 combines with J gene TRBJ2-1; 12 bases line up with TRBD2. This CDR3 has 17 residues. CDR1 and CDR2 (germline): MDHEN, SYDVKM. The V segment lost 1 base and the J segment 5 bases; nucleotides outside the gene matches: 6. The chain's CDR3 is CASSLLQTSGRNNEQFF. The CDR3 DNA sequence: TGTGCCAGCAGTTTATTGCAGACTAGCGGGAGAAACAATGAGCAGTTCTTC.

The V and J genes are TRBV24-1 and TRBJ1-1; TRBD1 matches 7 bases. CDR1 KGHDR and CDR2 SFDVKD come from the germline V gene. This CDR3 has 12 residues. The V and J ends lost 4 bases and 11 bases, in that order; junction bases with no gene match: 6. CDR3 amino acids: CATSDRQGLAFF. DNA for the CDR3: TGTGCCACCAGTGACCGACAGGGATTGGCTTTCTTT.

This chain links TRBV13 with TRBJ2-1; 9 positions match TRBD2. The CDR3 sequence is 16 residues long. Trimming at V came to 5 bases and at J to 1 base, leaving 6 bases not matched to a gene. From germline, CDR1 is PRHDT and CDR2 FYEKMQ (reference sequence). Written as DNA, the CDR3 is TGTGCCAGCAGCCCTCCTAGCGGGATATCCTACAATGAGCAGTTCTTC. It yields the protein CASSPPSGISYNEQFF.

This chain connects TRBV12-3 or TRBV12-4 to TRBJ2-2, with D unclear. Trimming left V 6 bases short and J 2 bases short, with 7 bases between. The CDR3 is 13 amino acids. The CDR3 sequence is CASRGINTGELFF. The CDR3 DNA follows: TGTGCCAGCAGAGGGATCAACACCGGGGAGCTGTTTTTT.

The CDR3 nucleotides are TGTGCCAGTAGTAAAGGGATTATCGACGAGCAGTACTTC. It specifies CASSKGIIDEQYF. This chain joins TRBV19 and TRBJ2-7; no firm D call. Trimming pared 4 bases from V and 5 bases from J, leaving 12 bases between. The CDR3 has 13 residues. Germline V gives CDR1 LNHDA, CDR2 SQIVND (reference sequence).

This clone was counted a single time. V gene TRBV19 combines with J gene TRBJ1-2; D gene ambiguous. This CDR3 region has 14 residues. Germline V gene sequence: CDR1 LNHDA, CDR2 SQIVND (reference sequence). V gave up 3 bases and J gave up 6 bases, with 14 bases separating them. CDR3 bases: TGTGCCAGTAGTATGAATCCGAGCAGGAATGGCTACACCTTC. Translating gives CASSMNPSRNGYTF. Combining the CDR3 with reference TRBV19 and TRBJ1-2 gives the whole variable domain DGGITQSPKYLFRKEGQNVTLSCEQNLNHDAMYWYRQDPGQGLRLIYYSQIVNDFQKGDIAEGYSVSREKKESFPLTVTSAQKNPTAFYLCASSMNPSRNGYTFGSGTRLTVV.

This sequence joins TRBV28 and TRBJ1-1; D remains ambiguous. V gave up 6 bases and J gave up 1 base, with 9 bases separating them. Germline V gives CDR1 MDHEN, CDR2 SYDVKM. This CDR3 is built from 13 residues. The CDR3 spells CASRPNTNTEAFF. The CDR3 DNA sequence: TGTGCCAGCAGACCGAACACGAACACTGAAGCTTTCTTT.

The chain combines TRBV21-1 with TRBJ2-4; the D call in the table, TRBD1, was not verified against the DNA. TRBV21-1 is a pseudogene locus. The CDR3 length is 19 residues. CDR3 amino acids: CASKQIGTGALLAKNIQYF. The CDR3 DNA is TGTGCCAGCAAACAAATCGGGACAGGGGCATTACTAGCCAAAAACATTCAGTACTTC.

This clone appeared a single time. The chain uses TRBV5-1 and TRBJ2-7, with 9 bases fitting TRBD1. Germline V gives CDR1 SGHRS, CDR2 YFSETQ. Losses at the gene ends were 4 bases for V and 2 bases for J; bases not matched to a gene: 16. The CDR3 is 18 residues long. DNA of the CDR3: TGCGCCAGCAGCCCTCGGGACAGGGTGGCTAGCAAACCCTACGAGCAGTACTTC. Residues: CASSPRDRVASKPYEQYF.

The rearrangement joins TRBV7-8 to TRBJ2-3; D uncertain. This CDR3 is built from 14 residues. Looked up from germline, CDR1 is SGHVS and CDR2 is FQNEAQ. The ends were cut back, 2 bases at V and 3 bases at J, with 9 bases in the middle. The CDR3 loop is CASSLSKKTDTQYF. The CDR3 DNA follows: TGTGCCAGCAGCTTATCCAAGAAGACAGATACGCAGTATTTT.

This chain joins TRBV11-2 and TRBJ1-3, with D unresolved. Germline V gene sequence: CDR1 SGHAT, CDR2 FQNNGV. The CDR3 has 14 amino acids. Trimming removed 3 bases at V and 0 bases at J, with 6 bases between. The CDR3 nucleotides read TGTGCCAGCAGCTTGGATTTCTCTGGAAACACCATATATTTT. It specifies CASSLDFSGNTIYF. Supplemented by reference TRBV11-2 and TRBJ1-3, the full variable domain reads EAGVAQSPRYKIIEKRQSVAFWCNPISGHATLYWYQQILGQGPKLLIQFQNNGVVDDSQLPKDRFSAERLKGVDSTLKIQPAKLEDSAVYLCASSLDFSGNTIYFGEGSWLTVV.

The V gene is TRBV3-1 (or the pseudogene TRBV3-2), the J gene TRBJ2-5; tentative D call: TRBD2 (6 bases). V was pared by 4 bases and J by 2 bases, with 14 bases between. The CDR3 totals 15 residues. CDR1 is LGHDT, CDR2 YNNKEL, per germline (reference sequence). CDR3 sequence (DNA): TGTGCCAGCAGCCGACGCGGGGCTTTACAAGAGACCCAGTACTTC. Its translation is CASSRRGALQETQYF.

V gene TRBV12-3 or TRBV12-4 combines with J gene TRBJ1-5; the D is unclear. Trimming took off 6 bases at V and 11 bases at J, with 14 bases between the two ends. This CDR3 contains 12 residues. CDR3 sequence (DNA): TGTGCCAGCAGCCGGACGGAAGCGACCCAGCATTTT. As protein: CASSRTEATQHF.

This clone was seen once. This chain connects TRBV30 to TRBJ1-1; D remains ambiguous. Deletions cut 4 bases from V and 5 bases from J, with 20 bases between. In germline, CDR1 is GTSNPN, CDR2 SVGIG (reference sequence). This CDR3 spans 15 amino acids. In DNA form, the CDR3 reads TGTGCCTGGAATGAGGGATTACAGTTTCTGACTGAAGCTTTCTTT. This encodes CAWNEGLQFLTEAFF.

The chain is built from TRBV19 and TRBJ2-3; tentative D call: TRBD2 (6 bases). V lost 6 bases and J lost 4, with 17 bases in between. CDR1 is LNHDA and CDR2 is SQIVND in the germline V gene (reference sequence). The length of the CDR3 is 15 residues. Written as DNA, the CDR3 is TGTGCCAGTAGAACTCTAGGAGGGGTGGCAGATACGCAGTATTTT. It yields the protein CASRTLGGVADTQYF.

The rearrangement uses TRBV6-1 and TRBJ2-5; D uncertain. Trimming cost V 1 base and J 3 bases, with 15 bases left between them. The germline gives CDR1 MNHNS, CDR2 SASEGT. The CDR3 runs to 16 residues. CDR3 DNA: TGTGCCAGCAGTGAAGAGGAGAGGTTTATAGAAGAGACCCAGTACTTC. It encodes CASSEEERFIEETQYF.

This chain connects TRBV5-1 to TRBJ2-1; no definite D call. Deletions cut 4 bases from V and 6 bases from J, with 17 bases between. CDR1 SGHRS and CDR2 YFSETQ come from the germline V gene. The CDR3 extends over 15 amino acids. The CDR3 region has the DNA TGCGCCAGCAGCCGGGTCGACCAGCCCTTCAATGAGCAGTTCTTC. Translation: CASSRVDQPFNEQFF.

This chain links TRBV2 with TRBJ2-1; D might be TRBD1 (6 bases). V gave up 7 bases and J gave up 7 bases, with 20 bases separating them. The CDR3 runs to 15 residues. Germline V gene sequence: CDR1 SNHLY, CDR2 FYNNEI. The CDR3 sequence is CASTSDSAIDNEQFF. The CDR3 DNA reads TGTGCCAGCACCTCGGACAGTGCTATCGATAATGAGCAGTTCTTC.